The source of this T cell receptor (beta chain) is a study of T cell responses to AZD1222 COVID-19 vaccine. A note on this clone: The antigen remains undetermined.

Trimming stripped 5 bases from V and 7 bases from J, with 17 bases between. Germline CDR1 and CDR2: MNHEY and SVGEGT. The CDR3 length is 15 residues. Notes on the study in general: Of spike-specific TCRs, nearly half reportedly target regions left unmutated in variants. Clonal diversity was possibly underestimated; the donors were predominantly white British and more often female. Spike-specific TCR breadth and depth rose after two AZD1222 doses.

Second-dose schedules of about 4 or about 12 weeks were combined. The table came from immunoSEQ multiplex PCR; TCRdb's copy has only in-frame clones and leaves some out. This repertoire shows about 69,000 clones, approximately 87% found once; its top ten account for roughly 23%. The chain recombines TRBV6-2 or TRBV6-3 with TRBJ2-2, with D perhaps being TRBD1 or TRBD2 (5 bases each). Specimen: peripheral blood, collected 28 days after the second AZD1222 dose. The sequence came from an adult who received the AZD1222 COVID-19 vaccine. CDR3 nucleotides: TGTGCCAGCAGTCGGGACCGACCCTATAGCGGGGAGCTGTTTTTT. It translates to CASSRDRPYSGELFF.